The present TCR beta chain was sequenced within a study of cytomegalovirus exposure and HLA in healthy donors. Whole-study context: Earlier work reported 117 million unique TCR beta sequences from about 190 million T cells.

Study-level findings and limits: A likely sequencing artifact accounted for one observed cluster of highly shared sequence variants. In a later analysis, DRB1 alleles had the most associated TCRs; HLA-C alleles the fewest. Indistinguishable V segments, including TRBV6-2 and TRBV6-3, were excluded.

This CDR3 is built from 12 residues. V was shortened by 0 bases and J by 12 bases, with 9 bases between the two germline ends. Looked up from germline, CDR1 is LGHNT and CDR2 is FRNRAP. This clone was observed a handful of times. Its antigen is still unknown. PCR involved 60 Vbeta and 13 Jbeta primers. Data came from immunoSEQ multiplex PCR; TCRdb stores just in-frame clones and leaves some out. Of about 60,000 clones listed, more than 65% are singletons. V and J are TRBV12-5 and TRBJ2-1, with a possible D match to TRBD2 (6 bases). Specimen: PBMCs. The source is a man aged 35 to 55 in good health and CMV-seropositive. The CDR3 DNA reads TGTGCTAGTGGTTTGGTACTCGGGGGGCAGTTCTTC. Residues: CASGLVLGGQFF.